This section outlines one T cell receptor (beta chain) sequence together with its context. The antigen is unknown. The data belong to a study of siplizumab effects on memory and regulatory T cells. The mixed lymphocyte reaction cells underwent coculture at 37°C for six to seven days. Germline V gives CDR1 SEHNR, CDR2 FQNEAQ (reference sequence). V lost 3 bases, J lost 4 bases, and 13 bases lay in between. The CDR3 is 14 residues long. Data came from immunoSEQ multiplex PCR; TCRdb stores just in-frame clones and leaves some out. This sample yields over 7,500 clones, of which roughly 40% are seen a single time; roughly 8% belongs to the top ten.

This receptor was taken from a human donor in good health; the cells came from an allogeneic mixed lymphocyte reaction. The sample consisted of CFSE-low (dividing) CD4+ T cells sorted from an allogeneic mixed lymphocyte reaction. This sequence joins TRBV7-9 and TRBJ2-7, with D tentatively TRBD1 or TRBD2 (6 bases each). This CDR3 reads CASSFGGPSYEQYF. The CDR3 DNA follows: TGTGCCAGCAGCTTTGGGGGGCCTTCTTACGAGCAGTACTTC.